The rows below give T cell receptor beta chains drawn from one sample of a study of blood T cell repertoires in COVID-19. The data were produced by immunoSEQ multiplex PCR, yet TCRdb's version contains in-frame clones alone and is incomplete. The sample yields 200,000 to 250,000 clones, around 85% seen once. Sequencing input: PBMCs or T cells enriched from blood (not recorded which). These receptors originate from a middle-aged woman with acute COVID-19. CDR3s include the opening cysteine and the closing phenylalanine or tryptophan. The D gene is left open where the match is weak. Part of the rows lack a size; the others show once, few, many or a class for expanded clones.

V gene	clone size	J gene	D gene	CDR3 length	CDR3 protein	CDR3 DNA
TRBV4-2	-	TRBJ2-2	TRBD1	17	CASSQVRTGVNTGELFF	TGTGCCAGCAGCCAAGTTAGGACAGGGGTGAACACCGGGGAGCTGTTTTTT
TRBV5-1	-	TRBJ2-7	TRBD2	15	CASSGAGVAIYEQYF	TGCGCCAGCAGTGGCGCGGGAGTGGCGATCTACGAGCAGTACTTC
TRBV28	-	TRBJ2-1	TRBD2	16	CASSTPGLAVYNEQFF	TGTGCCAGCAGTACCCCGGGACTAGCGGTCTACAATGAGCAGTTCTTC
TRBV7-9	-	TRBJ2-2	-	15	CASTQGAGNTGELFF	TGTGCCAGCACCCAGGGCGCGGGAAACACCGGGGAGCTGTTTTTT
TRBV4-3	once	TRBJ2-3	-	13	CASSQDRIRVKYF	TGCGCCAGCAGCCAAGATAGGATCCGGGTCAAGTATTTT
TRBV5-5	-	TRBJ1-5	TRBD1	15	CASSLGTGGNQPQHF	TGTGCCAGCAGCTTGGGGACAGGGGGCAATCAGCCCCAGCATTTT
TRBV28	few	TRBJ2-7	TRBD2	17	CASSSPGWASGGYEQYF	TGTGCCAGCAGTTCCCCGGGTTGGGCTAGCGGGGGTTACGAGCAGTACTTC
TRBV3-1/TRBV3-2	few	TRBJ2-7	-	14	CASSQGHSRYEQYF	TGTGCCAGCAGCCAAGGCCACAGCCGATACGAGCAGTACTTC
TRBV6-5	few	TRBJ2-7	TRBD1	14	CASRDRGQSNEQYF	TGTGCCAGCAGAGACAGGGGGCAGTCAAACGAGCAGTACTTC
TRBV4-2	-	TRBJ2-3	-	15	CASSQDGRVADTQYF	TGTGCCAGCAGCCAAGACGGTCGCGTCGCAGATACGCAGTATTTT
TRBV3-1/TRBV3-2	few	TRBJ2-7	-	17	CASSQGVPGLGSHEQYF	TGTGCCAGCAGCCAAGGAGTTCCAGGGTTAGGATCCCACGAGCAGTACTTC
TRBV30	-	TRBJ2-2	TRBD2	14	CACSGTSVTGELFF	TGTGCCTGCTCCGGGACTAGCGTAACCGGGGAGCTGTTTTTT
TRBV5-1	once	TRBJ2-3	-	13	CASSLGTTDTQYF	TGCGCCAGCAGCTTGGGGACAACAGATACGCAGTATTTT
TRBV5-1	-	TRBJ2-7	-	14	CASSLMGQAYEQYF	TGCGCCAGCAGCTTGATGGGGCAGGCCTACGAGCAGTACTTC
TRBV18	few	TRBJ2-1	-	15	CASSPEWLATDEQFF	TGTGCCAGCTCACCTGAGTGGCTAGCGACCGATGAGCAGTTCTTC
TRBV7-9	-	TRBJ2-1	-	17	CASRVDGAIRRYNEQFF	TGTGCCAGCAGGGTCGATGGGGCGATAAGAAGGTACAATGAGCAGTTCTTC
TRBV3-1/TRBV3-2	-	TRBJ2-1	TRBD1	17	CASSQDLGTGSYNEQFF	TGTGCCAGCAGCCAAGATCTTGGGACAGGGTCCTACAATGAGCAGTTCTTC
TRBV11-1	once	TRBJ2-5	TRBD2	15	CASSQGTSGKETQYF	TGTGCCAGCAGCCAGGGGACTAGCGGCAAAGAGACCCAGTACTTC
TRBV7-3	-	TRBJ2-1	TRBD2	13	CASSLFPREEQFF	TGTGCCAGCAGCTTATTCCCGCGGGAGGAGCAGTTCTTC
TRBV7-2	-	TRBJ2-3	TRBD2	16	CASSLRTSGRTDTQYF	TGTGCCAGCAGCCTGAGGACTAGCGGGAGGACAGATACGCAGTATTTT
TRBV29-1	-	TRBJ1-1	TRBD1	15	CSVGGTGLRNTEAFF	TGCAGCGTTGGAGGGACAGGGCTCAGGAACACTGAAGCTTTCTTT
TRBV7-9	-	TRBJ2-5	TRBD2	14	CASSLRLAEETQYF	TGTGCCAGCAGCTTACGGCTAGCGGAAGAGACCCAGTACTTC
TRBV11-3	-	TRBJ2-1	-	13	CASSLGRLDEQFF	TGTGCCAGCAGCTTAGGACGACTCGATGAGCAGTTCTTC
TRBV18	-	TRBJ1-1	-	14	CASSPGMMNTEAFF	TGTGCCAGCTCACCCGGTATGATGAACACTGAAGCTTTCTTT
TRBV7-2	-	TRBJ2-7	-	12	CASSPRSYEQYF	TGTGCCAGCAGCCCCCGTTCCTACGAGCAGTACTTC
TRBV19	-	TRBJ1-5	-	13	CASSIQDNQPQHF	TGTGCCAGTAGTATTCAGGACAATCAGCCCCAGCATTTT
TRBV15	-	TRBJ2-5	-	13	CATSRTVQETQYF	TGTGCCACCAGCAGGACAGTTCAAGAGACCCAGTACTTC
TRBV7-2	-	TRBJ2-7	TRBD2	17	CASSLEAGDTYLYEQYF	TGTGCCAGCAGCTTAGAAGCGGGGGACACCTACCTCTACGAGCAGTACTTC
TRBV14	-	TRBJ1-2	TRBD1	13	CASSPGQYYGYTF	TGTGCCAGCAGCCCGGGACAGTACTATGGCTACACCTTC
TRBV5-1	-	TRBJ1-1	TRBD1	16	CASSLGQGRANTEAFF	TGCGCCAGCAGCCTGGGACAGGGGAGGGCGAACACTGAAGCTTTCTTT
TRBV27	-	TRBJ1-6	TRBD1	14	CASSPTGKNSPLHF	TGTGCCAGCAGCCCGACAGGGAAGAATTCACCCCTCCACTTT
TRBV7-3	-	TRBJ2-3	-	20	CASSLIVGTRRVPSTDTQYF	TGTGCCAGCAGCTTGATTGTAGGAACGCGGCGGGTCCCTAGCACAGATACGCAGTATTTT
TRBV3-1/TRBV3-2	-	TRBJ1-1	TRBD1	16	CASSQARPGGVTEAFF	TGTGCCAGCAGCCAAGCTCGTCCAGGGGGCGTCACTGAAGCTTTCTTT
TRBV5-1	once	TRBJ1-2	-	13	CASSLQDGYGYTF	TGCGCCAGCAGCTTACAGGACGGCTATGGCTACACCTTC
TRBV7-3	-	TRBJ2-1	TRBD2	18	CASSRGLAGGPLGNEQFF	TGTGCCAGCAGCAGAGGACTAGCGGGAGGGCCTTTGGGCAATGAGCAGTTCTTC
TRBV10-3	-	TRBJ1-1	-	12	CAIGHPNTEAFF	TGTGCCATCGGACACCCGAACACTGAAGCTTTCTTT
TRBV27	once	TRBJ2-2	TRBD2	17	CASSGSGLAGGAGELFF	TGTGCCAGCAGTGGAAGCGGACTAGCGGGAGGAGCCGGGGAGCTGTTTTTT
TRBV28	-	TRBJ2-1	-	18	CASSLSPTRWGWYNEQFF	TGTGCCAGCAGCCTCAGTCCGACTAGATGGGGATGGTACAATGAGCAGTTCTTC
TRBV2	few	TRBJ1-2	-	11	CASSVGYGYTF	TGTGCCAGCAGTGTCGGCTATGGCTACACCTTC
TRBV27	-	TRBJ1-5	-	15	CASSLSSGNNQPQHF	TGTGCCAGCAGTTTATCTTCAGGGAACAATCAGCCCCAGCATTTT
TRBV7-9	once	TRBJ2-1	TRBD2	17	CASSLRVAGGSNNEQFF	TGTGCCAGCAGCTTACGGGTAGCGGGGGGCTCGAACAATGAGCAGTTCTTC
TRBV5-4	-	TRBJ2-7	TRBD1	13	CASSLGTADEQYF	TGTGCCAGCAGCCTCGGGACAGCGGACGAGCAGTACTTC
TRBV3-1/TRBV3-2	-	TRBJ2-5	TRBD1	15	CASSQATGVRETQYF	TGTGCCAGCAGCCAAGCGACAGGGGTCCGGGAGACCCAGTACTTC
TRBV4-1	-	TRBJ2-7	TRBD1	17	CASSQGPTGGSAYEQYF	TGCGCCAGCAGCCAAGGCCCGACAGGGGGATCGGCCTACGAGCAGTACTTC
TRBV7-2	-	TRBJ2-1	TRBD1	15	CASSPQGSSYNEQFF	TGTGCCAGCAGCCCACAGGGGAGCTCCTACAATGAGCAGTTCTTC
TRBV9	-	TRBJ2-1	TRBD1	16	CASSATGTAGVNEQFF	TGTGCCAGCAGCGCCACCGGGACAGCTGGTGTCAATGAGCAGTTCTTC
TRBV14	-	TRBJ2-1	-	14	CASSQELLRGTLFF	TGTGCCAGCAGCCAAGAGCTATTGAGAGGGACTCTCTTCTTC
TRBV2	few	TRBJ1-2	TRBD1	15	CASSEYGQGDRGYTF	TGTGCCAGCAGTGAATACGGGCAGGGGGATCGTGGCTACACCTTC
TRBV19	-	TRBJ1-5	-	15	CASSIITGFNQPQHF	TGTGCCAGCAGTATAATAACAGGTTTCAATCAGCCCCAGCATTTT
TRBV28	-	TRBJ1-4	TRBD1	16	CASHSPDRGFNEKLFF	TGTGCCAGCCATTCCCCGGACAGGGGCTTTAATGAAAAACTGTTTTTT
TRBV29-1	-	TRBJ1-1	TRBD1	13	CSVAGQGATEAFF	TGCAGCGTGGCGGGACAGGGAGCGACTGAAGCTTTCTTT
TRBV6-2/TRBV6-3	once	TRBJ2-2	-	16	CASSYRLGQDTGELFF	TGTGCCAGCAGTTACCGCCTGGGGCAGGACACCGGGGAGCTGTTTTTT
TRBV28	-	TRBJ1-5	-	11	CASKGNQPQHF	TGTGCCAGCAAGGGGAATCAGCCCCAGCATTTT
TRBV3-1/TRBV3-2	-	TRBJ2-1	TRBD2	16	CASSHLGTSGSDEQFF	TGTGCCAGCAGCCATCTGGGGACTAGCGGGAGTGATGAGCAGTTCTTC
TRBV9	-	TRBJ2-1	-	14	CASSGAGILGEQFF	TGTGCCAGCAGCGGGGCGGGTATCTTGGGTGAGCAGTTCTTC
TRBV5-6	-	TRBJ2-1	-	15	CASSLKSGSYNEQFF	TGTGCCAGCAGCCTAAAAAGCGGGTCTTACAATGAGCAGTTCTTC
TRBV5-1	-	TRBJ1-2	TRBD1	14	CASSPGGINYGYTF	TGCGCCAGCAGCCCAGGGGGGATCAACTATGGCTACACCTTC